What follows are 27 T cell receptor beta chains derived from one specimen sequenced in a study of blood T cell repertoires in COVID-19. The protocol was immunoSEQ multiplex PCR, while the TCRdb copy is restricted to in-frame clones and leaves out a portion. The data contain about 13,000 clones, 88% of them singletons. The sequenced material came from peripheral blood. All receptors derive from a human donor in a cohort sampled during active COVID-19.

The chain joins TRBV7-2 to TRBJ2-5; possible D gene TRBD2, 6 bases. Trimming stripped 7 bases from V and 5 bases from J, with 14 bases between. The CDR3 extends over 13 amino acids. CDR1 and CDR2 (germline): SGHTA, FQGNSA. The chain's CDR3 is CASTPRGVETQYF. The CDR3, as DNA: TGTGCCAGCACGCCGCGGGGCGTGGAGACCCAGTACTTC.

The chain joins TRBV3-1 (or the pseudogene TRBV3-2) to TRBJ1-4; 7 bases match TRBD1. Germline CDR1 is LGHDT and CDR2 is YNNKEL (reference sequence). The CDR3 loop spans 16 amino acids. The V segment lost 1 base and the J segment 7 bases; nucleotides outside the gene matches: 9. CDR3 protein: CASSQVGGAGGEKLFF. The CDR3 DNA is TGTGCCAGCAGCCAAGTCGGGGGGGCAGGGGGTGAAAAACTGTTTTTT.

The chain uses TRBV10-1 and TRBJ1-1; D perhaps matches TRBD1 (6 bases). The CDR3 runs 16 residues. Germline CDR1 is WNHNN and CDR2 is SYGVQD (reference sequence). V was pared by 3 bases and J by 0 bases, with 14 bases between. The CDR3 nucleotides read TGCGCCAGCAGTGACGGGGGGGCGATGATGAACACTGAAGCTTTCTTT. It yields the protein CASSDGGAMMNTEAFF.

In this sample, this clone turned up a few times. V usage is TRBV9 and J usage is TRBJ1-1, with D unresolved. Trimming pared 3 bases from V and 5 bases from J, leaving 11 bases between. CDR3 length equals 13 residues. CDR1 is SGDLS, CDR2 YYNGEE, per germline. The CDR3 loop is CASSATRRTEAFF. Here the CDR3 DNA reads TGTGCCAGCAGCGCCACTAGGAGGACTGAAGCTTTCTTT.

The rearrangement uses TRBV2 and TRBJ1-4; 7 positions agree with TRBD1. Germline CDR1 reads SNHLY; CDR2 reads FYNNEI. The CDR3 sequence is 18 residues long. Germline trimming cut 3 bases from V and 4 bases from J; bases unmatched to any gene: 14. In DNA, the CDR3 is TGTGCCAGCAGTGAGGGGATGTCGGGACAGCTTAATAATGAAAAACTGTTTTTT. Its translation is CASSEGMSGQLNNEKLFF.

This clone has a single count. The CDR3 DNA reads TGTGCTAGTGGCCCCCCTATATTACTGAACACCGGGGAGCTGTTTTTT. Its translation is CASGPPILLNTGELFF. The chain joins TRBV12-5 to TRBJ2-2; D remains ambiguous. This CDR3 is 16 amino acids long. Germline V gene lookup returns CDR1 LGHNT and CDR2 FRNRAP. The V gene lost 6 bases and the J gene lost 1 base, with 15 bases spanning the gap. Full variable domain (rest looked up from reference TRBV12-5 and TRBJ2-2): DARVTQTPRHKVTEMGQEVTMRCQPILGHNTVFWYRQTMMQGLELLAYFRNRAPLDDSGMPKDRFSAEMPDATLATLKIQPSEPRDSAVYFCASGPPILLNTGELFFGEGSRLTVL.

V usage is TRBV5-1 and J usage is TRBJ2-7; 7 bases are a match to TRBD1. This CDR3 is built from 12 residues. Germline V lookup: CDR1 SGHRS, CDR2 YFSETQ. Unmatched junction bases numbered 2, after V lost 3 bases and J lost 5 bases. CDR3 amino acids: CASSSDRDEQYF. The CDR3 nucleotides are TGCGCCAGCAGCTCCGACAGGGACGAGCAGTACTTC.

The rearrangement links TRBV24-1 to TRBJ2-3, with TRBD2 matching 14 bases. CDR1 KGHDR and CDR2 SFDVKD come from the germline V gene. The length of the CDR3 is 18 residues. With V trimmed by 2 bases and J by 3 bases, 6 bases remained unmatched. CDR3 amino acids: CATSDSATSGRGTDTQYF. In nucleotides, the CDR3 is TGTGCCACCAGTGATTCGGCGACTAGCGGGAGGGGGACAGATACGCAGTATTTT.

For the CDR3, the DNA is TGTGCCAGCAGCTTGGTTGGGGGCCAGGGGATAAACATTCAGTACTTC. Translating it yields CASSLVGGQGINIQYF. The rearrangement uses TRBV5-8 and TRBJ2-4; D may be TRBD1 (6 bases). There are 16 residues in the CDR3. Germline CDR1 reads SGHTS; CDR2 reads YDEGEE. V was pared by 0 bases and J by 6 bases, with 16 bases between.

The rearrangement links TRBV27 to TRBJ2-1, with a weak D call TRBD2 (6 bases). The CDR3 contains 12 residues. With 8 bases removed from V and 9 bases from J, the gap between germline ends came to 14 bases. CDR1 is MNHEY and CDR2 is SMNVEV in the germline V gene (reference sequence). The CDR3 DNA sequence: TGTGCCAGCGGGGACTGGGGGATTGAGCAGTTCTTC. It codes for CASGDWGIEQFF.

The chain has TRBV12-5 and TRBJ1-2, with a tentative D call TRBD1 (6 bases). Germline lookup yields CDR1 LGHNT and CDR2 FRNRAP. Trimming took off 4 bases at V and 1 base at J, with 16 bases between the two ends. This CDR3 region has 16 residues. The CDR3 spells CASGSPGTLNNYGYTF. The CDR3 DNA reads TGTGCTAGTGGTTCCCCCGGGACACTCAATAACTATGGCTACACCTTC.

The chain combines TRBV7-3 with TRBJ2-6, with D maybe TRBD1 (5 bases). The germline gives CDR1 SGHTA, CDR2 FQGTGA. The CDR3 spans 14 residues. Deletions cut 5 bases from V and 2 bases from J, with 7 bases between. The CDR3 region has the DNA TGTGCCAGCAGCGAACAGGCTGGGGCCAACGTCCTGACTTTC. It codes for CASSEQAGANVLTF.

The chain joins TRBV24-1 to TRBJ2-3, with D perhaps TRBD1 (5 bases). V lost 4 bases and J 1 base, leaving 5 bases between the germline ends. Per germline, CDR1 KGHDR and CDR2 SFDVKD. CDR3 length: 13 amino acids. The CDR3, as DNA: TGTGCCACCAGTGAAGGGGGCACAGATACGCAGTATTTT. Translating it yields CATSEGGTDTQYF.

The gene calls are TRBV7-9 and TRBJ2-5; TRBD2 aligns across 7 bases. Germline V gene data show CDR1 as SEHNR and CDR2 as FQNEAQ (reference sequence). V was pared by 0 bases and J by 5 bases, with 6 bases of the junction left unmatched. CDR3 length: 15 amino acids. Here the CDR3 reads CASSLANQAGETQYF. DNA of the CDR3: TGTGCCAGCAGCTTAGCGAATCAAGCGGGGGAGACCCAGTACTTC.

The genes are TRBV3-1 (or the pseudogene TRBV3-2) and TRBJ2-7; 7 nucleotides agree with TRBD1. After removal of 1 base from V and 2 bases from J, the junction contained 11 bases not matched to a gene. This CDR3 spans 17 amino acids. Germline CDR1 reads LGHDT; CDR2 reads YNNKEL (reference sequence). CDR3 bases: TGTGCCAGCAGCCAAGCGTCGACAGGGAAACTTCCCTACGAGCAGTACTTC. Protein sequence: CASSQASTGKLPYEQYF.

This sequence joins TRBV3-1 (or the pseudogene TRBV3-2) and TRBJ1-5; D is uncertain. Germline V CDR1 and CDR2: LGHDT, YNNKEL (reference sequence). V was clipped by 2 bases and J by 6 bases, with 5 bases between them. This CDR3 has 12 residues. The CDR3 DNA sequence: TGTGCCAGCAGCCAATTCCGTCAGCCCCAGCATTTT. It yields the protein CASSQFRQPQHF.

CDR3 region: CASSLAGGTSQETQYF. The CDR3 bases are TGCGCCAGCAGCTTGGCCGGAGGGACCAGCCAAGAGACCCAGTACTTC. V and J are TRBV5-1 and TRBJ2-5; perhaps TRBD2 as D (6 bases). Germline assignment: CDR1 SGHRS and CDR2 YFSETQ. This CDR3 is 16 amino acids long. Trimming took 0 bases from V and 1 from J, leaving 13 bases between them.

This clone is a singleton in its sample. V and J are TRBV9 and TRBJ2-1, with a weak D call TRBD1 (6 bases). This CDR3 is 15 amino acids long. The V end was cut by 0 bases, the J end by 3 bases, with 10 bases between. The germline CDR1 and CDR2 sequences are SGDLS and YYNGEE. The DNA of the CDR3 is TGTGCCAGCAGCGTAGGGCAGGGGAGCTACAATGAGCAGTTCTTC. Its protein product is CASSVGQGSYNEQFF.

This clone was detected once. The gene calls are TRBV7-6 and TRBJ1-2, with TRBD1 identical over 10 bases. V was clipped by 5 bases and J by 6 bases; unmatched bases: 9. CDR1 and CDR2 from the germline V gene are SGHVS and FNYEAQ. The CDR3 loop spans 15 amino acids. CDR3 protein: CASSARQGAPNGYTF. The CDR3 nucleotides are TGTGCCAGCAGCGCCCGACAGGGGGCGCCGAATGGCTACACCTTC.

This clone was seen once. The V and J genes are TRBV11-3 and TRBJ2-1; D may be TRBD2 (6 bases). V gave up 3 bases and J gave up 3 bases, with 9 bases separating them. Germline V gives CDR1 SGHNT, CDR2 YENEEA. This CDR3 is 14 amino acids long. In DNA form, the CDR3 reads TGTGCCAGCAGCTTTCGGGGAGGCTACAATGAGCAGTTCTTC. The encoded protein is CASSFRGGYNEQFF. Full variable domain (remainder filled in from reference TRBV11-3 and TRBJ2-1): EAGVVQSPRYKIIEKKQPVAFWCNPISGHNTLYWYLQNLGQGPELLIRYENEEAVDDSQLPKDRFSAERLKGVDSTLKIQPAELGDSAVYLCASSFRGGYNEQFFGPGTRLTVL.

J is TRBJ2-5 and V is TRBV25-1, with D maybe TRBD2 (6 bases). Germline lookup yields CDR1 MGHDK and CDR2 SYGVNS. The CDR3 runs to 13 residues. The V end lost 5 bases, the J end lost 5 bases, and 12 bases lay between the germline ends. The CDR3 reads CASSPRRGETQYF. CDR3 nucleotide sequence: TGTGCCAGCAGTCCCAGACGGGGGGAGACCCAGTACTTC.

The chain has TRBV11-2 and TRBJ2-3, with 10 bases matching TRBD1. The J segment lost 3 bases and the V segment lost 0 bases, leaving 6 bases of the junction unmatched. Germline V CDR1 and CDR2: SGHAT, FQNNGV. The CDR3 runs 17 residues. The CDR3: CASSLDQWDRGTDTQYF. Written as DNA, the CDR3 is TGTGCCAGCAGCTTAGATCAGTGGGACAGGGGAACAGATACGCAGTATTTT.

The J gene is TRBJ1-4, the V gene TRBV9; D uncertain. This CDR3 spans 14 amino acids. The germline CDR1 and CDR2 sequences are SGDLS and YYNGEE. Trimming stripped 0 bases from V and 7 bases from J, with 10 bases between. CDR3 sequence (DNA): TGTGCCAGCAGCGTAGGGAGCGGGTTTGAAAAACTGTTTTTT. Translated, it gives CASSVGSGFEKLFF. Full variable domain (remainder filled in from reference TRBV9 and TRBJ1-4): DSGVTQTPKHLITATGQRVTLRCSPRSGDLSVYWYQQSLDQGLQFLIQYYNGEERAKGNILERFSAQQFPDLHSELNLSSLELGDSALYFCASSVGSGFEKLFFGSGTQLSVL.

V and J are TRBV7-2 and TRBJ1-2; weak D call: TRBD1 (5 bases). The CDR3 runs to 13 residues. Per the germline V gene, CDR1 is SGHTA and CDR2 is FQGNSA. V shed 2 bases and J shed 5 bases, with 9 bases lying between them. The CDR3 nucleotides read TGTGCCAGCAGCTTAACAGGACAATATGGCTACACCTTC. Residues: CASSLTGQYGYTF. Drawing the rest from reference TRBV7-2 and TRBJ1-2, the complete variable domain is GAGVSQSPSNKVTEKGKDVELRCDPISGHTALYWYRQSLGQGLEFLIYFQGNSAPDKSGLPSDRFSAERTGGSVSTLTIQRTQQEDSAVYLCASSLTGQYGYTFGSGTRLTVV.

This chain connects TRBV9 to TRBJ2-5; D may be TRBD1 (5 bases). The V end lost 1 base, the J end lost 5 bases, and 12 bases lay between the germline ends. This CDR3 contains 14 residues. The germline V gene has CDR1 SGDLS and CDR2 YYNGEE. CDR3 in amino acids: CASSVTGVGETQYF. The CDR3 DNA reads TGTGCCAGCAGCGTAACAGGAGTAGGGGAGACCCAGTACTTC.

This clone was picked up one time. Different DNA sequences within this sample yield the same CDR3. V gene TRBV14 combines with J gene TRBJ1-4; 8 bases agree with TRBD1. Looked up from germline, CDR1 is SGHDN and CDR2 is FVKESK. The CDR3 has 12 residues. V shed 2 bases and J 11 bases; nucleotides not matched to a gene: 1. The CDR3 is CASSQWTGKLFF. DNA of the CDR3: TGTGCCAGCAGCCAATGGACAGGGAAACTGTTTTTT. Using reference TRBV14 and TRBJ1-4 for the parts outside the CDR3, the full variable domain is EAGVTQFPSHSVIEKGQTVTLRCDPISGHDNLYWYRRVMGKEIKFLLHFVKESKQDESGMPNNRFLAERTGGTYSTLKVQPAELEDSGVYFCASSQWTGKLFFGSGTQLSVL.

The rearrangement links TRBV5-1 to TRBJ2-7; 7 bases line up with TRBD1. The ends lost 0 bases at V and 3 bases at J; junction bases unmatched: 6. The V gene's germline CDR1 is SGHRS and CDR2 YFSETQ. This CDR3 region has 15 residues. The CDR3 spells CASSLVAGGIYEQYF. The CDR3 nucleotides are TGCGCCAGCAGCTTGGTAGCAGGGGGAATCTACGAGCAGTACTTC.